These T cell receptor beta chains were read from a single sample in a study of CD8 T cells in ankylosing spondylitis. TCRdb independently ran MiXCR on the 5' RACE reads; one entry per CDR3 protein. The sample has about 130,000 distinct CDR3 sequences, around 6.6% seen once. Input material: blood, either unsorted or a sorted T cell fraction (not recorded which). The receptors stem from a female donor with ankylosing spondylitis or in good health (not recorded which). CDR3s include the opening cysteine and the closing phenylalanine or tryptophan. A D gene is named only where the DNA matches it firmly. Size is omitted from some rows. Given values are once, few, many or a class for expanded clones.

j_gene,d_gene,abundance,v_gene,CDR3nt,CDR3aa
TRBJ2-7,TRBD1,many,TRBV10-3,TGTGCCATCAGTGACCATCAGGGGGCCTACGAGCAGTACTTC,CAISDHQGAYEQYF
TRBJ2-1,TRBD1,many,TRBV6-1,TGTGCCAGCAGCAGCCCGGGACAGGAGATCAATGAGCAGTTCTTC,CASSSPGQEINEQFF
TRBJ1-1,TRBD1,NA,TRBV28,TGTGCCAGCAGGACAGGGGTTGGCACTGAAGCTTTCTTT,CASRTGVGTEAFF
TRBJ2-3,NA,many,TRBV12-3/TRBV12-4,TGTGCCAGCAGTTTCGTCGGGCAGGGACCAGATACGCAGTATTTT,CASSFVGQGPDTQYF
TRBJ2-7,TRBD1,many,TRBV20-1,TGCAGTGCTAGAGATGGGGACAGGGTCTCCTACGAGCAGTACTTC,CSARDGDRVSYEQYF
TRBJ1-1,TRBD1,many,TRBV6-1,TGTGCCAGCAGACCAAAGTACCGGGACAGGGAAATGAACACTGAAGCTTTCTTT,CASRPKYRDREMNTEAFF
TRBJ2-1,NA,many,TRBV20-1,TGCAGTGCCCTCCGCCCCCCCGGCGGATACAATGAGCAGTTCTTC,CSALRPPGGYNEQFF
TRBJ1-2,NA,NA,TRBV30,TGTGCCTGGATGGGCAGTTCAGCTAACTATGGCTACACCTTC,CAWMGSSANYGYTF
TRBJ2-3,NA,many,TRBV15,TGTGCCACCAGCAAGATCCCGTTGGGCACAGATACGCAGTATTTT,CATSKIPLGTDTQYF
TRBJ1-1,NA,many,TRBV29-1,TGCAGCGTTACTACAGGGTCCATGAACACTGAAGCTTTCTTT,CSVTTGSMNTEAFF
TRBJ2-3,NA,many,TRBV20-1,TGCAGTGCTAGTCTGGGGGATACGCAGTATTTT,CSASLGDTQYF
TRBJ2-1,TRBD2,many,TRBV2,TGTGCCAGCAGTGTATTGTGGGGGGGCTCCTACAATGAGCAGTTCTTC,CASSVLWGGSYNEQFF
TRBJ2-1,NA,many,TRBV7-2,TGTGCCAGCAGCCCACTAGCTTGGCGGGGTGTCAATGAGCAGTTCTTC,CASSPLAWRGVNEQFF
TRBJ2-1,TRBD2,many,TRBV24-1,TGTGCCACCAGTCGTCCTAGCGGGGTAGCGGGCGACAATGAGCAGTTCTTC,CATSRPSGVAGDNEQFF
TRBJ1-6,NA,many,TRBV12-3/TRBV12-4,TGTGCCAGCAGTAGGGCGGGGGGCGCAGGTAATTCACCCCTCCACTTT,CASSRAGGAGNSPLHF
TRBJ2-7,NA,many,TRBV14,TGTGCCAGCAGCCAGGGTTGGCGGCCCGAGCAGTACTTC,CASSQGWRPEQYF
TRBJ2-5,NA,many,TRBV10-3,TGTGCCATCAGTGCGGACAGAAAAGAGACCCAGTACTTC,CAISADRKETQYF
TRBJ2-5,TRBD2,many,TRBV20-1,TGCAGTGCTAAGGGTAGCGGGGGACAAGAGACCCAGTACTTC,CSAKGSGGQETQYF
TRBJ2-3,TRBD2,many,TRBV5-1,TGCGCCAGCAGCCCCGGGACTAGACCTTCAGATACGCAGTATTTT,CASSPGTRPSDTQYF
TRBJ2-5,NA,many,TRBV9,TGTGCCAGCAGCGGGCGGGGGACCCAGTACTTC,CASSGRGTQYF
TRBJ2-1,TRBD2,many,TRBV7-2,TGTGCCAGCAGTCCACCAGGGGCGGGGGGCTACAATGAGCAGTTCTTC,CASSPPGAGGYNEQFF
TRBJ1-1,NA,many,TRBV6-6,TGTGCCAGCAGTTACTCGTTGAACACTGAAGCTTTCTTT,CASSYSLNTEAFF
TRBJ2-6,NA,many,TRBV19,TGTGCCAGTAGCATCGGACTCCGTACAACCTCTGGGGCCAACGTCCTGACTTTC,CASSIGLRTTSGANVLTF
TRBJ2-6,NA,many,TRBV5-1,TGCGCCAGCAGCAACGGACAGACCAGCTCTGGGGCCAACGTCCTGACTTTC,CASSNGQTSSGANVLTF
TRBJ1-6,NA,many,TRBV28,TGTGCCAGCACCCCGCCCCGGGGGTCCCTCCACTTT,CASTPPRGSLHF
TRBJ1-1,NA,few,TRBV7-9,TGTGCCAGCAGCTTAGAGGGGGGGCCTGAAGCTTTCTTT,CASSLEGGPEAFF
TRBJ1-2,NA,many,TRBV7-2,TGTGCCAGCAGCTCGGTCCTTTATGGCTACACCTTC,CASSSVLYGYTF
TRBJ1-5,TRBD1,many,TRBV25-1,TGTGCCAGCAGCCCCCGGACAGGGGGACAGCCCCAGCATTTT,CASSPRTGGQPQHF
TRBJ2-1,TRBD2,many,TRBV6-1,TGTGCCAGCAGTGAATCAGGGACTAGGCGCAATGAGCAGTTCTTC,CASSESGTRRNEQFF
TRBJ2-2,NA,many,TRBV12-3/TRBV12-4,TGTGCCAGCAGAGAACTCCGGGCTCAGAACACCGGGGAGCTGTTTTTT,CASRELRAQNTGELFF
TRBJ1-5,NA,few,TRBV11-2,TGTGCCAGCAGCTTAGAAGCCTCAGACAGCGATAGCAATCAGCCCCAGCATTTT,CASSLEASDSDSNQPQHF
TRBJ2-5,NA,many,TRBV5-1,TGCGCCAGCAGCTTAAAAGTGGACGATTCGTTGGAGACCCAGTACTTC,CASSLKVDDSLETQYF
TRBJ2-5,TRBD2,many,TRBV4-1,TGCGCCAGCAGCGAACCCGAGTTAGCGGGGGACCAAGAGACCCAGTACTTC,CASSEPELAGDQETQYF
TRBJ2-3,NA,NA,TRBV3-1,TGTACCAGCAGCCAGATCTTCCCCGGGGGAGCCGTCACAGATACGCAGTATTTT,CTSSQIFPGGAVTDTQYF
TRBJ2-7,NA,many,TRBV5-1,TGCGCCAGCAGCTTGGGGGGCTCTAGCTCCTACGAGCAGTACTTC,CASSLGGSSSYEQYF